This TCR beta chain was sequenced for a study of PD-L1 blockade in urothelial cancer. The wider study: Most of the roughly 29 patients were men whose urothelial cancer was bladder-origin. Investigators checked blood 3 weeks (second dose) and 6 weeks after treatment start.

Libraries were prepared by immunoSEQ multiplex PCR; TCRdb keeps only in-frame clonotypes and omits some of them. The table lists more than 60,000 clones, more than 70% of them singletons. As to time point: peripheral blood 6 weeks after treatment start. Samples were collected from each patient before treatment and during treatment. Each patient gave between 1 and 8 of them in total. This clone was observed a single time. One end of the junction varies from germline; a read error may be responsible. From germline, CDR1 is SSHAT and CDR2 FNYEAQ (reference sequence). This CDR3 spans 16 amino acids. The chain joins TRBV7-7 to TRBJ2-3; D call uncertain. This TCR was sampled from a man aged 55 to 70 with urothelial cancer. The source material was PBMCs, sampled around atezolizumab (anti-PD-L1) treatment. The DNA for the CDR3 is TGTGCTAGCAGCCTTAAGGCCGGGTCAAACACAGATACGCAGTATTTT. It translates to CASSLKAGSNTDTQYF.